This T cell receptor beta chain is drawn from a study of shared clonotypes between healthy human individuals. None of the donors, who were healthy HIV-negative adults, had recently had acute infections or vaccinations. The V end was cut by 3 bases, the J end by 5 bases, with 17 bases between. The CDR3 loop spans 15 amino acids. Per germline, CDR1 MNHNS and CDR2 SASEGT. The repertoire was sequenced with immunoSEQ multiplex PCR; TCRdb's copy has only in-frame clones and lacks some. The table shows hundreds of thousands of clones, with around 77% occurring only once. The sequenced sample consisted of PBMCs. V gene TRBV6-1 combines with J gene TRBJ2-7; possibly TRBD1 or TRBD2 for D (5 bases each). This receptor was identified in a middle-aged woman in good health. Some clones in this sample may be carry-over from other donors' samples. The CDR3 DNA reads TGTGCCAGCAGTGAGCCGGGGCCTCGGGGCCACGAGCAGTACTTC. This translates into CASSEPGPRGHEQYF.